The text below deals with one TCR beta chain. Antigen specificity is unknown. This specimen comes from a study of cytomegalovirus exposure and HLA in healthy donors. Study context: Of the donors genotyped, 300 to 500 in all, 75% to 90% fell in the Caucasian-associated ancestry cluster.

Findings of the study overall: In a later analysis, at a false discovery rate of 0.05, 16,951 TCR beta sequences were associated with HLA alleles.

A multiplex PCR was run with 60 Vbeta primers and 13 Jbeta primers. The data were produced by immunoSEQ multiplex PCR, yet TCRdb's version contains in-frame clones alone and is incomplete. The repertoire holds roughly 190,000 clones, with over 65% as singletons. The V end lost 2 bases, the J end lost 2 bases, and 16 bases lay between the germline ends. Germline V gene sequence: CDR1 SGHVS, CDR2 FQNEAQ. This CDR3 region has 16 residues. Material for sequencing was PBMCs. This TCR came from a woman between 45 and 65 years old in good health and CMV-seropositive. The V call is TRBV7-8, the J call TRBJ2-7; perhaps TRBD2 as D (6 bases). In DNA form, the CDR3 reads TGTGCCAGCAGCTTACCCCTTGGCGGGACCACCTACGAGCAGTACTTC. It yields the protein CASSLPLGGTTYEQYF.